The TCR beta chain described here comes from a study of blood T cell repertoires in COVID-19. As handled by the study authors: Reference gene primer amplification gave nucleated cell count estimates. Profiled with immunoSEQ multiplex PCR; TCRdb holds only in-frame clones, not every one. For V, J and clone size, that table is used; D and trimming come from the DNA. The table records some 250,000 clones, about 80% of them present only once. Residents of about two dozen US areas, aged roughly 18 to 90 years, made up the participants. Cohort 3 recovery required two negative PCRs, clearance, or symptom resolution. This clonotype was obtained from a man aged 35-49 years who had recovered from COVID-19. Sequencing used PBMCs or T cells enriched from blood (not recorded which).

CDR3 region: CASSSARTSGHFLTGELFF. The DNA of the CDR3 is TGCGCCAGCAGCTCAGCCCGGACTAGCGGGCATTTTCTCACCGGGGAGCTGTTTTTT. The chain links TRBV5-1 to TRBJ2-2; 11 bases map to TRBD2. V lost 3 bases, J lost 4 bases, and 14 bases stayed unmatched. CDR1 SGHRS and CDR2 YFSETQ come from the germline V gene. The length of the CDR3 is 19 residues.